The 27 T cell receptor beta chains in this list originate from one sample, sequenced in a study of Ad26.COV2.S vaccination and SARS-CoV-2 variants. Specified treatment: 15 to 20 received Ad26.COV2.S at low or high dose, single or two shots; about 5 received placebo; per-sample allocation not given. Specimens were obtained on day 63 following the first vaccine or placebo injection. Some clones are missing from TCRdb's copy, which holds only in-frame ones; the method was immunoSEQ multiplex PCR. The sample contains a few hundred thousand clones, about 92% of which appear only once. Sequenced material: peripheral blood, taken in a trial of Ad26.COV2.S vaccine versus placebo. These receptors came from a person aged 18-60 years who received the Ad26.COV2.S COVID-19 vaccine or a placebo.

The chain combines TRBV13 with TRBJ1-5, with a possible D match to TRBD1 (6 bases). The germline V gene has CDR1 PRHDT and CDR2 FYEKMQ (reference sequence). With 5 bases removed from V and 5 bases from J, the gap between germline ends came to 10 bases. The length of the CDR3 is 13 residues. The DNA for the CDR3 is TGTGCCAGCAGCAAACAGGGTTATCAGCCCCAGCATTTT. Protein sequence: CASSKQGYQPQHF.

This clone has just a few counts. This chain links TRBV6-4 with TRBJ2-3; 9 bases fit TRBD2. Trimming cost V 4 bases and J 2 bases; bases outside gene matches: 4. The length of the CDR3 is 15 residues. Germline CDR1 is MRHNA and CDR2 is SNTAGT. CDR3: CASSVGGGATDTQYF. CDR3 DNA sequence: TGTGCCAGCAGTGTAGGCGGGGGGGCCACAGATACGCAGTATTTT.

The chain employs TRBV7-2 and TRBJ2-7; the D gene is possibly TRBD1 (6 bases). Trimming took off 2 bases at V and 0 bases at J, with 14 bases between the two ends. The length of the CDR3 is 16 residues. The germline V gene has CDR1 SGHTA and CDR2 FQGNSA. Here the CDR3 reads CASSLILQGSSYEQYF. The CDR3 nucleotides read TGTGCCAGCAGCTTAATTTTACAGGGAAGCTCCTACGAGCAGTACTTC.

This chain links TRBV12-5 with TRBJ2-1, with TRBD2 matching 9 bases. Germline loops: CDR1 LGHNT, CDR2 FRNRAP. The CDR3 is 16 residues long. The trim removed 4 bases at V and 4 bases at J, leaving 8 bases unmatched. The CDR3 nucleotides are TGTGCTAGTGGTTCCAAAGCGGGGGGCCTATACAATGAGCAGTTCTTC. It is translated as CASGSKAGGLYNEQFF.

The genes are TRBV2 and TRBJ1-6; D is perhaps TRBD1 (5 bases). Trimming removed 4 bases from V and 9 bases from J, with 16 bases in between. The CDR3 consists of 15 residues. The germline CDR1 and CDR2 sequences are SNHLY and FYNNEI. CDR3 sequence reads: CASSVQALGTSPLHF. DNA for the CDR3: TGTGCCAGCAGTGTTCAGGCCCTCGGGACTTCACCCCTCCACTTT.

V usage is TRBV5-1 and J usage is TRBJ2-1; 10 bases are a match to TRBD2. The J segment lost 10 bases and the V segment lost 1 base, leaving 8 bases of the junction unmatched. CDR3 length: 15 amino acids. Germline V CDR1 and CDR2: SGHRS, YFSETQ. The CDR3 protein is CASSLTSGGAREQFF. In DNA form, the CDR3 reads TGCGCCAGCAGCTTGACCAGCGGGGGGGCCAGGGAGCAGTTCTTC.

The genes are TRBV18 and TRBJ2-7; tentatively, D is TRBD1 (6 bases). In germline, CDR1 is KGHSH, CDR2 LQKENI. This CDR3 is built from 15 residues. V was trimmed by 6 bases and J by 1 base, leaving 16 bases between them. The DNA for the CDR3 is TGTGCCAGCTCTCTGACAGGACGTGGGTCCTACGAGCAGTACTTC. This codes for CASSLTGRGSYEQYF. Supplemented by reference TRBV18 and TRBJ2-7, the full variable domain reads NAGVMQNPRHLVRRRGQEARLRCSPMKGHSHVYWYRQLPEEGLKFMVYLQKENIIDESGMPKERFSAEFPKEGPSILRIQQVVRGDSAAYFCASSLTGRGSYEQYFGPGTRLTVT.

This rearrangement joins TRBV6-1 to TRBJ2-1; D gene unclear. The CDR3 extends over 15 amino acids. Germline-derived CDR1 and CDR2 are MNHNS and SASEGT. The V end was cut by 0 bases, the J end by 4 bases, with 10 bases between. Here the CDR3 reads CASSEAPAKYNEQFF. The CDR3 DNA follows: TGTGCCAGCAGTGAAGCGCCGGCCAAGTACAATGAGCAGTTCTTC.

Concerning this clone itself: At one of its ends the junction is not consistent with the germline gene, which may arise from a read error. For the CDR3, the DNA is TGTGCCAGTAGTATCGGCAGGGGCACCCCGAACTTC. Its protein product is CASSIGRGTPNF. This chain joins TRBV19 and TRBJ2-7; perhaps TRBD1 as D (6 bases). From germline, CDR1 is LNHDA and CDR2 SQIVND (reference sequence). This CDR3 is built from 12 residues.

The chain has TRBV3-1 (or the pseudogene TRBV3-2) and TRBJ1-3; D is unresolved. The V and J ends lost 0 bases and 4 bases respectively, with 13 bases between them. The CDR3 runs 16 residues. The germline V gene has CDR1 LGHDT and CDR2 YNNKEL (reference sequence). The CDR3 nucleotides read TGTGCCAGCAGCCAAGATTATTCGGTTTCCGGAAACACCATATATTTT. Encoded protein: CASSQDYSVSGNTIYF.

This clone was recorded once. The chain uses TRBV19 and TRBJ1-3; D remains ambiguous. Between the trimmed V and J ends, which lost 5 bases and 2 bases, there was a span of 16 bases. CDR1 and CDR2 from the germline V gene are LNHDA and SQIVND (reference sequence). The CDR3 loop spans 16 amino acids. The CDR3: CASSLSAGRTGNTIYF. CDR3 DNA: TGTGCCAGTAGTTTAAGCGCCGGCCGGACTGGAAACACCATATATTTT.

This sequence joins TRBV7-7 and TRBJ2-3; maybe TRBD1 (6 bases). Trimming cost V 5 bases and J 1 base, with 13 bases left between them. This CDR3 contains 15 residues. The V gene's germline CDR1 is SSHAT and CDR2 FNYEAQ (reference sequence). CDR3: CASSRGQLGTDTQYF. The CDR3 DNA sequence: TGTGCCAGCAGCCGAGGACAGCTCGGCACAGATACGCAGTATTTT.

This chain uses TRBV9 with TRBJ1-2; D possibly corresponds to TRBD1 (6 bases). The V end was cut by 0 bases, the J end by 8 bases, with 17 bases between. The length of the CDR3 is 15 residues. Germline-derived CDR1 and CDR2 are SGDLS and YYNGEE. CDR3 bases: TGTGCCAGCAGCGTAGAGGATATCGGGGGCCGGGGCTACACCTTC. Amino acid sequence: CASSVEDIGGRGYTF.

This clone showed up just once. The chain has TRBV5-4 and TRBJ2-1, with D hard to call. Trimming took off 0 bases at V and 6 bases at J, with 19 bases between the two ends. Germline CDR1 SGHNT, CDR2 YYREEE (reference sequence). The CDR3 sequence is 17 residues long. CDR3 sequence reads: CASSLGSLSGSGNEQFF. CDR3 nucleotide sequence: TGTGCCAGCAGCTTGGGGAGCCTCTCGGGCTCGGGCAATGAGCAGTTCTTC.

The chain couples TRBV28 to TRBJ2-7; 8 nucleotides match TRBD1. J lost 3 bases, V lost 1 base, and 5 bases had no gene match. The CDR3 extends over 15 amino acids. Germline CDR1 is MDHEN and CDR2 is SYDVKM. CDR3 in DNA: TGTGCCAGCAGTTTATTACTTGGACAGGGCTACGAGCAGTACTTC. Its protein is CASSLLLGQGYEQYF. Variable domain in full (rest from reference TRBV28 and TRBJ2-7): DVKVTQSSRYLVKRTGEKVFLECVQDMDHENMFWYRQDPGLGLRLIYFSYDVKMKEKGDIPEGYSVSREKKERFSLILESASTNQTSMYLCASSLLLGQGYEQYFGPGTRLTVT.

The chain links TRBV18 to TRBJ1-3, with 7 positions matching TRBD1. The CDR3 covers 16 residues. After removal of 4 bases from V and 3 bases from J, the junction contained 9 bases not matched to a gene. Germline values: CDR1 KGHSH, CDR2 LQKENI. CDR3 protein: CASSQYGQVFGNTIYF. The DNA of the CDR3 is TGTGCCAGCTCACAATACGGACAGGTGTTTGGAAACACCATATATTTT.

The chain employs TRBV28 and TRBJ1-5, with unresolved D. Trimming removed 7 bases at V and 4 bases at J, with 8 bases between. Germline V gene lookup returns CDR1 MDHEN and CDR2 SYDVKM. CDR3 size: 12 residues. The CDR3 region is CASTGRNQPQHF. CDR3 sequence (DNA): TGTGCCAGCACCGGAAGAAATCAGCCCCAGCATTTT.

CDR3 coding DNA: TGCGCCAGCAGCTGGGGGGAGAGGGGGCCCCGGGAGACCCAGTACTTC. Its protein is CASSWGERGPRETQYF. J is TRBJ2-5 and V is TRBV5-1, with a tentative D call TRBD1 (7 bases). The CDR3 runs to 16 residues. Looked up from germline, CDR1 is SGHRS and CDR2 is YFSETQ. The ends were cut back, 3 bases at V and 5 bases at J, with 20 bases in the middle. Using reference TRBV5-1 and TRBJ2-5 for the parts outside the CDR3, the full variable domain is KAGVTQTPRYLIKTRGQQVTLSCSPISGHRSVSWYQQTPGQGLQFLFEYFSETQRNKGNFPGRFSGRQFSNSRSEMNVSTLELGDSALYLCASSWGERGPRETQYFGPGTRLLVL.

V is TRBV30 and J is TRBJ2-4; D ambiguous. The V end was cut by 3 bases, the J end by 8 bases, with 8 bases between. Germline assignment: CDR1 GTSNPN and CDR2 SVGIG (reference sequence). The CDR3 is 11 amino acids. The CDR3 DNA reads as TGTGCCTGGAGAGGCCAGGACATTCAGTACTTC. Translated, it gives CAWRGQDIQYF. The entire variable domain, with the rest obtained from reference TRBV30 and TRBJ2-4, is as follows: SQTIHQWPATLVQPVGSPLSLECTVEGTSNPNLYWYRQAAGRGLQLLFYSVGIGQISSEVPQNLSASRPQDRQFILSSKKLLLSDSGFYLCAWRGQDIQYFGAGTRLSVL.

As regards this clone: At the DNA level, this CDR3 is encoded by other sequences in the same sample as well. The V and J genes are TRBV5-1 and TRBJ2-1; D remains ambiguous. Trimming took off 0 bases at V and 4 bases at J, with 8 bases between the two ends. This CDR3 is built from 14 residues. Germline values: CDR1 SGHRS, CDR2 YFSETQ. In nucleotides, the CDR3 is TGCGCCAGCAGCTTGGGGCAGTCTTACAATGAGCAGTTCTTC. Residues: CASSLGQSYNEQFF.

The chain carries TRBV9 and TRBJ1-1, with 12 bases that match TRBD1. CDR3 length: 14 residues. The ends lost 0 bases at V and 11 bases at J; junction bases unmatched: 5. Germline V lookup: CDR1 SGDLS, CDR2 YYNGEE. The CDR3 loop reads CASSVGDRGRGAFF. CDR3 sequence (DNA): TGTGCCAGCAGCGTAGGGGACAGGGGGCGAGGGGCTTTCTTT.

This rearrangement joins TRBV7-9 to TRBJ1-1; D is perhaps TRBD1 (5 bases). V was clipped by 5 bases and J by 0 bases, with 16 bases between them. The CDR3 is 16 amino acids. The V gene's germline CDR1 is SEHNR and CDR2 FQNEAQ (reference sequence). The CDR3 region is CASSLGRGLMNTEAFF. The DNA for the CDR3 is TGTGCCAGCAGCCTTGGGAGGGGCCTAATGAACACTGAAGCTTTCTTT.

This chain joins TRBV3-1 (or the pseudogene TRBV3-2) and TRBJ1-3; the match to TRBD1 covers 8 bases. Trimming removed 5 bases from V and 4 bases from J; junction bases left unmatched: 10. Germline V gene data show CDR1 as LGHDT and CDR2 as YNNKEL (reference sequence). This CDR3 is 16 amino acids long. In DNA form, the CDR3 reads TGTGCCAGCAGCTCCCGGACTCAGGGGGCCGGAAACACCATATATTTT. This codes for CASSSRTQGAGNTIYF.

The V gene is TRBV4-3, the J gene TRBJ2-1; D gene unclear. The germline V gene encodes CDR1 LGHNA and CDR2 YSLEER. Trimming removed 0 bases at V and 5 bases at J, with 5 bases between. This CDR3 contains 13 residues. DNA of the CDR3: TGCGCCAGCAGCCAAGAACGGCACAATGAGCAGTTCTTC. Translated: CASSQERHNEQFF.

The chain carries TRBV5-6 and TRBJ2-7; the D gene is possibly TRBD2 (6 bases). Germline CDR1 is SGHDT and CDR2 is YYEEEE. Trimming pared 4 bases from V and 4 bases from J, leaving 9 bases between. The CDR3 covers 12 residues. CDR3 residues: CASSRGRYEQYF. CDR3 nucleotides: TGTGCCAGCAGCCGGGGGAGGTACGAGCAGTACTTC.

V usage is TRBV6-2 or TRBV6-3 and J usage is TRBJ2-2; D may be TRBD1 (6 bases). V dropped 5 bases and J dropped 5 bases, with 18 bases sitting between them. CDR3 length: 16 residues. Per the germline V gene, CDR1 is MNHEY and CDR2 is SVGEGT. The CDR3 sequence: CASSPIPGQLTGELFF. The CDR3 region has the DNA TGTGCCAGCAGTCCCATCCCGGGACAACTTACCGGGGAGCTGTTTTTT.

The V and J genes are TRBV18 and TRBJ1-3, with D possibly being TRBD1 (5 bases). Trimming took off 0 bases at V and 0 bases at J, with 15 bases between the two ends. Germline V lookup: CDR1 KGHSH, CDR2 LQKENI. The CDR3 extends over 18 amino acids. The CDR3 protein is CASSPPGVPYLSGNTIYF. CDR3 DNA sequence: TGTGCCAGCTCACCACCGGGGGTCCCCTATCTCTCTGGAAACACCATATATTTT.